The clone carrying this TCR beta chain occurred many times. Attachment of unique molecular identifiers was made to individual cDNA molecules. TCRdb re-called the 5' RACE reads with MiXCR, one entry per CDR3 protein. The table shows tens of thousands of distinct CDR3 sequences, with under 15% occurring only once. This sample is part of a study of early T cells in non-severe SARS-CoV-2 infection. The wider study: Chains stayed unpaired after sequencing of bulk RNA from unsorted whole blood.

The CDR3 is made up of 12 amino acids. After removal of 4 bases from V and 6 bases from J, the junction contained 5 bases not matched to a gene. The germline V gene encodes CDR1 DFQATT and CDR2 SNEGSKA (reference sequence). This TCR derives from an adult who was a healthcare worker with PCR-confirmed SARS-CoV-2 infection or an uninfected control (not recorded which). The sequenced material came from whole blood. This chain links TRBV20-1 with TRBJ2-7, with 8 nucleotides matching TRBD2. CDR3 residues: CSATGGRLEQYF. Written as DNA, the CDR3 is TGCAGTGCTACGGGGGGGAGGCTCGAGCAGTACTTC.